The present entry profiles one TCR beta chain with its context. Its specificity is unknown. V was trimmed by 5 bases and J by 2 bases, leaving 13 bases between them. CDR3 length: 15 residues. CDR1 is SGHTA, CDR2 FQGNSA, per germline. This record comes from a study of blood T cells in healthy people across ages. For the study at large: Per two T cells, template switching captured roughly one barcoded beta molecule.

Study conclusions and caveats: Older age went with lower TCR beta diversity per million T cells, in a roughly linear way.

A J-beta primer mix and a sample-barcoded 5' primer were used in a second PCR of about 6 to 12 cycles. TCRdb re-called the 5' RACE reads with MiXCR, one entry per CDR3 protein. The sample consists of about 570,000 distinct CDR3 sequences, about 25% of them appearing once. The clonotype comes from a woman aged 70-85 years in good health. The rearrangement links TRBV7-2 to TRBJ2-1; D is possibly TRBD1 (6 bases). Input material: blood. This CDR3 is CASSHEGETYNEQFF. In DNA, the CDR3 is TGTGCCAGCAGCCACGAGGGGGAGACCTACAATGAGCAGTTCTTC.